This T cell receptor (beta chain) originates from a study of T-cell memory formation after mild COVID-19. Whole-study results and caveats: Day 15 to 85 contracting clones showed balanced CD4/CD8; day 15 to 37 expanders favored CD4+.

Per the germline V gene, CDR1 is SGHTA and CDR2 is FQGNSA. The germline V and J ends were trimmed by 4 bases and 5 bases, with 12 bases remaining between them. This CDR3 is 14 amino acids long. Each CDR3 protein is one row after TCRdb ran MiXCR on the 5' RACE reads. Of 270,000 or so distinct CDR3 sequences detected, approximately 16% appear once; the ten largest clones hold around 20%. For this clonotype: Its antigen is currently unknown.

Sequenced sample: PBMCs or a T cell subset sorted from them (not recorded which). This receptor was identified in a man between 18 and 29 years old who had mild COVID-19 (a few samples of this study predate the infection). Cell type and time point are not known. The chain couples TRBV7-2 to TRBJ2-4, with D perhaps TRBD2 (6 bases). The CDR3: CASSWDGGENIQYF. In DNA form, the CDR3 reads TGTGCCAGCAGCTGGGACGGGGGAGAAAACATTCAGTACTTC.